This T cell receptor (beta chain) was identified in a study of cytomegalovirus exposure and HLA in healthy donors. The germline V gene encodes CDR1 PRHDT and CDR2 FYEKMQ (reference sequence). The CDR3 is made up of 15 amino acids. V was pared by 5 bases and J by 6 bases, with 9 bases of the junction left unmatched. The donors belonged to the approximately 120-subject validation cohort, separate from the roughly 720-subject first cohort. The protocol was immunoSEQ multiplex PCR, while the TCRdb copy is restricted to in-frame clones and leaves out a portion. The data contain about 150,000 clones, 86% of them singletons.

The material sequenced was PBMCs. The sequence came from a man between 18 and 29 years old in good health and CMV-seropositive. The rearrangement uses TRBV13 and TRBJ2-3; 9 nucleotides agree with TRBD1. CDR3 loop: CASSQGDRAADTQYF. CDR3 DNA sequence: TGTGCCAGCAGCCAGGGGGACAGGGCGGCCGATACGCAGTATTTT.